The entry below gives a single T cell receptor (beta chain) sequence along with its context. These data originate in a study of blood T cell repertoires in COVID-19. Looking at the study overall: Some COVID-19 samples were acute and others convalescent; all came from the United States, Italy and Spain. T cells, B-cell-depleted T cells, or PBMCs provided the cDNA or gDNA that served as material.

This table comes from immunoSEQ multiplex PCR, and its TCRdb copy is limited to in-frame clones, with some not included. The sample includes about 280,000 clones, around 89% seen only once; the top ten take about 1.5%. The CDR3 length is 15 residues. Trimming took 4 bases from V and 9 from J; bases not matched to a gene: 8. CDR1 and CDR2 from the germline V gene are SGHRS and YFSETQ. Recruitment covered under 25 US areas and drew participants whose ages spanned roughly 18 to 100 years. Clinical history as reported by participants underpinned cohort assignment. The sample was PBMCs or T cells enriched from blood (not recorded which). The gene calls are TRBV5-1 and TRBJ2-1, with 12 bases matching TRBD2. This sequence originates from a woman aged 18 to 35 with acute COVID-19. CDR3 amino acids: CASSPSSGRESEQFF. As DNA, the CDR3 is TGCGCCAGCAGCCCCTCTAGCGGGAGGGAGAGTGAGCAGTTCTTC.